The 2 T cell receptor beta chains listed next were all sequenced from one sample in a study of blood T cells in healthy people across ages. It was with a sample-barcoded 5' primer and a J-beta primer mix that a second PCR of about 7 to 12 cycles was run. One entry per CDR3 protein, called by TCRdb with MiXCR from the 5' RACE reads. The top ten hold roughly 13% of the sample, which has hundreds of thousands of distinct CDR3 sequences, 45% to 60% seen once. Sequenced sample: blood. These receptors were collected from an elderly woman in good health.

The rearrangement joins TRBV12-3 or TRBV12-4 to TRBJ2-1; 9 nucleotides line up with TRBD2. The CDR3 contains 16 residues. Trimming took 1 base from V and 4 from J; bases not matched to a gene: 5. CDR3 nucleotides: TGTGCCAGCAGTTTAGTTCCTAGCGGGATATACAATGAGCAGTTCTTC. It specifies CASSLVPSGIYNEQFF.

The chain carries TRBV10-3 and TRBJ1-5; weak D call: TRBD1 (5 bases). The V end was cut by 6 bases, the J end by 1 base, with 22 bases between. CDR1 ENHRY and CDR2 SYGVKD come from the germline V gene. The CDR3 is made up of 18 amino acids. The CDR3 protein is CAIRLPGAHRMSNQPQHF. In DNA form, the CDR3 reads TGTGCCATCAGACTCCCCGGGGCGCATAGAATGAGCAATCAGCCCCAGCATTTT.